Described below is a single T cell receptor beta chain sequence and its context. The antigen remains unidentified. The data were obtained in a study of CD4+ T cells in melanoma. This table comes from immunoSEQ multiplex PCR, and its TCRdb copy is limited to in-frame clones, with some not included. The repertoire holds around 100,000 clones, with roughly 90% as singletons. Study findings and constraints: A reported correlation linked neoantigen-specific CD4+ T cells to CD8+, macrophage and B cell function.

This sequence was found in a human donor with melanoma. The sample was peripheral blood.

CDR3 bases: TGTGCCAGCAGCCCCGGACAGGACTATGGCTACACCTTC. This sequence encodes CASSPGQDYGYTF. The rearrangement links TRBV14 to TRBJ1-2; 7 bases agree with TRBD1. This CDR3 spans 13 amino acids. After removal of 4 bases from V and 3 bases from J, the junction contained 2 bases not matched to a gene. Germline CDR1 and CDR2: SGHDN and FVKESK. Full variable domain (outside the CDR3, taken from reference TRBV14 and TRBJ1-2): EAGVTQFPSHSVIEKGQTVTLRCDPISGHDNLYWYRRVMGKEIKFLLHFVKESKQDESGMPNNRFLAERTGGTYSTLKVQPAELEDSGVYFCASSPGQDYGYTFGSGTRLTVV.